A single TCR beta chain is shown here with its context. This sample was included in a study of early T cells in non-severe SARS-CoV-2 infection. At the level of the study: Chains were unpaired, as sequencing was done on bulk RNA from unsorted whole blood.

TCRdb passed the 5' RACE reads through MiXCR, listing each CDR3 protein once. The table lists 70,000 or so distinct CDR3 sequences, 9% to 15% of them singletons, with about 3.9% in the top ten. This CDR3 is built from 14 residues. Trimming pared 7 bases from V and 1 base from J, leaving 12 bases between. The specimen sequenced was whole blood. The TCR comes from an adult who was a healthcare worker with PCR-confirmed SARS-CoV-2 infection or an uninfected control (not recorded which). The chain recombines TRBV12-3 or TRBV12-4 with TRBJ2-3; unclear D gene. The CDR3: CASTPSAGTDTQYF. Written as DNA, the CDR3 is TGTGCCAGCACCCCCTCTGCAGGCACAGATACGCAGTATTTT.